These T cell receptor beta chains were read from a single sample in a study of cytomegalovirus exposure and HLA in healthy donors. Clones were read by immunoSEQ multiplex PCR, and TCRdb kept only the in-frame ones, dropping some. The sample carries around 200,000 clones, around 84% recorded once. Specimen: PBMCs. Every receptor here comes from a girl aged 2 to 9 in good health and CMV-seropositive. The CDR3 runs from the conserved cysteine through the conserved F or W. D genes are given only for firm matches. Where a row states a size, it is once, few, many or the class of an expanded clone; other rows omit it.

TRBJ2-3	TRBV19	TRBD2	.	17	TGTGCCAGTAGTTGGGTGGCTGGCGGGAGAAGCACAGATACGCAGTATTTT	CASSWVAGGRSTDTQYF
TRBJ2-5	TRBV28	TRBD2	.	16	TGTGCCAGCAGCCCAGCGAGCGGGAGGGCCATTGAGACCCAGTACTTC	CASSPASGRAIETQYF
TRBJ2-1	TRBV4-1	.	.	17	TGCGCCAGCAGAACCTCAGGACTCACCACCTCCTACAATGAGCAGTTCTTC	CASRTSGLTTSYNEQFF
TRBJ2-6	TRBV7-2	.	.	13	TGTGCCAGGGGTCAGGCTGGGGCCAACGTCCTGACTTTC	CARGQAGANVLTF
TRBJ2-7	TRBV9	TRBD2	.	17	TGTGCCAGCAGCGTCGGACTAGCGGGAGGGCCTGGGTACGAGCAGTACTTC	CASSVGLAGGPGYEQYF
TRBJ2-7	TRBV6-5	TRBD1	.	15	TGTGCCAGCAGCTCAGGACAGGGGGCCGGCTACGAGCAGTACTTC	CASSSGQGAGYEQYF
TRBJ2-1	TRBV2	.	.	12	TGTGCCAGCAGCGCCGGATGGGCGGAGCAGTTCTTC	CASSAGWAEQFF
TRBJ1-5	TRBV19	.	.	13	TGTGCCAGTAGCTTGGGCAACAATCAGCCCCAGCATTTT	CASSLGNNQPQHF
TRBJ2-1	TRBV4-1	TRBD2	.	15	TGCGCCAGCAGCCAAGAACTAGCGGGACCTCATGAGCAGTTCTTC	CASSQELAGPHEQFF
TRBJ1-5	TRBV19	.	.	16	TGTGCCAGTATCACCACCACAGGGAAAGGCAATCAGCCCCAGCATTTT	CASITTTGKGNQPQHF
TRBJ2-3	TRBV27	TRBD1	once	15	TGTGCCAGCGGACCTCCGGGACAGGGGGTAGATACGCAGTATTTT	CASGPPGQGVDTQYF
TRBJ2-3	TRBV5-1	.	.	14	TGCGCCAGCAGTCATCTAGAAAGCACAGATACGCAGTATTTT	CASSHLESTDTQYF
TRBJ2-7	TRBV7-2	TRBD2	.	17	TGTGCCAGCAGCTTCCGACTAGCGGGGGCCCCCTCCTACGAGCAGTACTTC	CASSFRLAGAPSYEQYF
TRBJ2-1	TRBV5-1	.	.	18	TGCGCCAGCAGCCCGAGCCGAGTGGGACTTCCCTTCTCCAATGAGCAGTTCTTC	CASSPSRVGLPFSNEQFF
TRBJ1-2	TRBV13	.	.	15	TGTGCCAGCAACTCTGGACTCGATAACAACTATGGCTACACCTTC	CASNSGLDNNYGYTF
TRBJ1-2	TRBV6-5	TRBD1	.	13	TGTGCCGCAGGGGACAGTTGGGGTTATGGCTACACCTTC	CAAGDSWGYGYTF
TRBJ2-7	TRBV30	TRBD2	.	11	TGTGCCTATCGGGAGGGCTACGAGCAGTACTTC	CAYREGYEQYF
TRBJ1-3	TRBV6-6	TRBD1	.	16	TGTGCCAGCAGTCTTCGGACAGGACCCTCTGGAAACACCATATATTTT	CASSLRTGPSGNTIYF
TRBJ1-6	TRBV12-5	.	.	14	TGTGCTTCTACCACCTGGCAGGATAATTCACCCCTCCATTTT	CASTTWQDNSPLHF
TRBJ2-1	TRBV19	TRBD1	.	21	TGTGCCAGTATGCCAATGACCTCCGGGACAGGTTATAGGAACTCCTACAATGAGCAGTTCTTC	CASMPMTSGTGYRNSYNEQFF
TRBJ1-2	TRBV19	TRBD1	.	16	TGTGCCAGTAGTATAGAAAGACAGGGGCCCCAGGGGGGCTACACCTTC	CASSIERQGPQGGYTF
TRBJ2-6	TRBV15	.	.	18	TGTGCCACCAGCAGAGGGGGGGTAGGGACTCGTGGGGCCAACGTCCTGACTTTC	CATSRGGVGTRGANVLTF
TRBJ2-1	TRBV4-1	TRBD2	.	16	TGCGCCAGCAGCCAAGATCCTAGCGGGAGGTATAATGAGCAGTTCTTC	CASSQDPSGRYNEQFF
TRBJ2-7	TRBV28	.	.	15	TGTGCCAGCAGTTCACCTACCCTAACGACGGGTCAGCAGTACTTC	CASSSPTLTTGQQYF
TRBJ1-2	TRBV29-1	TRBD1	.	12	TGCAGCGTGGAGGGACAGGGGTCTGGCTACACCTTC	CSVEGQGSGYTF
TRBJ2-7	TRBV30	.	.	12	TGTGCCTGGAATGTTGGGACATCAGAACAGTACTTC	CAWNVGTSEQYF
TRBJ1-3	TRBV6-6	TRBD1	.	16	TGTGCCAGCAGTCCCCCGAGACAGGGGTTTGGAAACACCATATATTTT	CASSPPRQGFGNTIYF
TRBJ2-7	TRBV19	.	.	13	TGTGCCAGTAGTACGCGGTTTTCCTACGAGCAGTACTTC	CASSTRFSYEQYF
TRBJ1-1	TRBV28	TRBD1	.	12	TGTGCCAGCAGTCTAGACAGGGGGCGAGCTTTCTTT	CASSLDRGRAFF
TRBJ2-1	TRBV7-8	.	.	16	TGTGCCAGCAGCTATAATAGCGGCAGCTCCTACAATGAGCAGTTCTTC	CASSYNSGSSYNEQFF
TRBJ2-7	TRBV30	TRBD2	.	15	TGTGCCTGGAGTGTACTGCTAGCGGGGTACTACGAGCAGTACTTC	CAWSVLLAGYYEQYF
TRBJ1-4	TRBV21-1	.	.	16	TGTGCCAGCAGCAAAGACGCGGGACAGGAGAATGAAAAACTGTTTTTT	CASSKDAGQENEKLFF
TRBJ1-1	TRBV25-1	TRBD1	.	15	TGTGCCAGCAGTGAATTCATGGACAGGGGCACTGAAGCTTTCTTT	CASSEFMDRGTEAFF
TRBJ2-5	TRBV7-2	.	.	18	TGTGCCAGCAGCTTATCTTACACCGAACAGGGTTTCGGGGAGACCCAGTACTTC	CASSLSYTEQGFGETQYF
TRBJ2-7	TRBV4-1	.	few	15	TGCGCCAGCAGCCAAGATGGTGCAAGCCCCTACGAGCAGTACTTC	CASSQDGASPYEQYF
TRBJ1-1	TRBV10-3	.	few	14	TGTGCCATCAGCCACCGACTTCTGGGCACTGAAGCTTTCTTT	CAISHRLLGTEAFF
TRBJ2-3	TRBV5-5	.	.	15	TGTGCCAGCAGCTTGGGTCCGGGGTTCTCAGATACGCAGTATTTT	CASSLGPGFSDTQYF
TRBJ2-1	TRBV5-1	.	once	16	TGCGCCAGCAGCTGGCCCCGACACGTCCCCTACAATGAGCAGTTCTTC	CASSWPRHVPYNEQFF
TRBJ1-2	TRBV6-5	.	few	13	TGTGCCAGCAGTTACGGCTGGAGAGGGGGCTACACCTTC	CASSYGWRGGYTF
TRBJ2-2	TRBV7-8	.	.	16	TGTGCCAGCAGCTACCGACCCGGACACAGTACCGGGGAGCTGTTTTTT	CASSYRPGHSTGELFF
TRBJ2-3	TRBV14	TRBD1	.	15	TGTGCCAGCAGCCACCGGGACAGGGTCACAGATACGCAGTATTTT	CASSHRDRVTDTQYF
TRBJ1-1	TRBV10-3	.	.	14	TGTGCCATCAGTGGTCCAGGGGACAACACTGAAGCTTTCTTT	CAISGPGDNTEAFF